A single sample is the source of the 15 T cell receptor beta chains below, sequenced in a study of a mutant IDH1 vaccine in newly diagnosed glioma. As to time point: week 23, last vaccination. Vaccine doses each comprised 300 ug of mutant IDH1 20-mer peptide, with topical imiquimod. Clones were read by immunoSEQ multiplex PCR, and TCRdb kept only the in-frame ones, dropping some. Seen here are approximately 45,000 clones, approximately 89% observed once, and the top ten hold 3.9%. The antigens these receptors bind are not known. The sample was PBMCs, taken from a glioma patient whose treatment included an IDH1 peptide vaccine. The receptor set was obtained from a man in his fifties or sixties with glioma.

The chain carries TRBV5-4 and TRBJ2-2; D is unclear. This CDR3 is built from 16 residues. V was pared by 1 base and J by 2 bases, with 12 bases between. Germline V gives CDR1 SGHNT, CDR2 YYREEE (reference sequence). CDR3 DNA sequence: TGTGCCAGCAGCTTGATAGAGGCCCGAAACACCGGGGAGCTGTTTTTT. Translating gives CASSLIEARNTGELFF.

V usage is TRBV13 and J usage is TRBJ2-7; 11 bases line up with TRBD2. J lost 2 bases, V lost 5 bases, and 8 bases had no gene match. The CDR3 contains 16 residues. Germline-derived CDR1 and CDR2 are PRHDT and FYEKMQ (reference sequence). CDR3 bases: TGTGCCAGCAGCACGTATAGCGGGAGGGCCGCCTACGAGCAGTACTTC. This translates into CASSTYSGRAAYEQYF.

This chain joins TRBV4-3 and TRBJ1-1; D is uncertain. Germline CDR1 is LGHNA and CDR2 is YSLEER. The CDR3 runs 14 residues. The V gene lost 0 bases and the J gene lost 5 bases, with 10 bases spanning the gap. The CDR3, as DNA: TGCGCCAGCAGCCAAGACACGGGAACAACTGAAGCTTTCTTT. It encodes CASSQDTGTTEAFF.

The V call is TRBV4-1, the J call TRBJ2-3, with D uncertain. This CDR3 has 12 residues. The V and J ends lost 1 base and 5 bases respectively, with 4 bases between them. The germline gives CDR1 MGHRA, CDR2 YSYEKL. Here the CDR3 reads CASSQAVDTQYF. In nucleotides, the CDR3 is TGCGCCAGCAGCCAAGCGGTAGATACGCAGTATTTT.

The chain carries TRBV7-9 and TRBJ1-2; D is unresolved. From germline, CDR1 is SEHNR and CDR2 FQNEAQ (reference sequence). This CDR3 spans 11 amino acids. CDR3 loop: CGWRADFGYTF. CDR3 DNA: TGTGGATGGAGGGCCGACTTTGGCTACACCTTC.

This clone was recorded only once. CDR3 protein: CASSTSTDTQYF. CDR3 coding DNA: TGTGCCAGCAGCACTAGCACAGATACGCAGTATTTT. The genes are TRBV7-9 and TRBJ2-3; D gene ambiguous. Germline CDR1 reads SEHNR; CDR2 reads FQNEAQ (reference sequence). V was clipped by 5 bases and J by 0 bases, with 3 bases between them. This CDR3 has 12 amino acids. The variable domain in full, completed from reference TRBV7-9 and TRBJ2-3, reads DTGVSQNPRHKITKRGQNVTFRCDPISEHNRLYWYRQTLGQGPEFLTYFQNEAQLEKSRLLSDRFSAERPKGSFSTLEIQRTEQGDSAMYLCASSTSTDTQYFGPGTRLTVL.

The V and J genes are TRBV5-1 and TRBJ2-1, with D unresolved. The CDR3 loop spans 13 amino acids. Per the germline V gene, CDR1 is SGHRS and CDR2 is YFSETQ. The V end lost 1 base, the J end lost 5 bases, and 7 bases lay between the germline ends. The CDR3 reads CASSLITHNEQFF. Here the CDR3 DNA reads TGCGCCAGCAGCTTGATTACTCACAATGAGCAGTTCTTC.

This chain uses TRBV7-9 with TRBJ2-1; no clear D. The V gene's germline CDR1 is SEHNR and CDR2 FQNEAQ (reference sequence). V gave up 3 bases and J gave up 1 base, with 10 bases separating them. The CDR3 is made up of 15 amino acids. CDR3 nucleotide sequence: TGTGCCAGCAGCTTCGACACATTTTCCTACAATGAGCAGTTCTTC. Translating it yields CASSFDTFSYNEQFF.

The chain combines TRBV28 with TRBJ1-1; 7 bases align to TRBD1. J was trimmed by 1 base and V by 6 bases; bases with no gene match: 5. The CDR3 runs to 14 residues. Germline V gives CDR1 MDHEN, CDR2 SYDVKM. CDR3 in amino acids: CASSWGQSNTEAFF. CDR3 nucleotide sequence: TGTGCCAGCAGCTGGGGACAGTCGAACACTGAAGCTTTCTTT.

CDR3 nucleotides: TGTGCCAGCAGCTTGGATGCGGGACAGGATCAAGAGACCCAGTACTTC. Protein sequence: CASSLDAGQDQETQYF. V usage is TRBV5-4 and J usage is TRBJ2-5, with TRBD1 matching over 8 bases. V shed 0 bases, J shed 2 bases, and the junction held 6 bases outside the gene matches. Germline-derived CDR1 and CDR2 are SGHNT and YYREEE (reference sequence). This CDR3 is 16 amino acids long.

The chain is built from TRBV7-6 and TRBJ2-5; unclear D gene. The CDR3 runs 14 residues. In germline, CDR1 is SGHVS, CDR2 FNYEAQ. The V and J ends lost 5 bases and 2 bases respectively, with 12 bases between them. In DNA form, the CDR3 reads TGTGCCAGCAGCCCCCGACCCCTACAAGAGACCCAGTACTTC. It encodes CASSPRPLQETQYF.

Here the CDR3 reads CASSEKTGVGANVLTF. In nucleotides, the CDR3 is TGTGCCAGCAGTGAAAAGACAGGGGTTGGGGCCAACGTCCTGACTTTC. The genes are TRBV2 and TRBJ2-6, with 8 bases lining up with TRBD1. CDR3 length: 16 residues. Trimming cost V 2 bases and J 3 bases; bases outside gene matches: 3. Germline assignment: CDR1 SNHLY and CDR2 FYNNEI.

The chain has TRBV6-6 and TRBJ1-6, with D uncertain. Trimming cost V 7 bases and J 6 bases, with 13 bases left between them. The length of the CDR3 is 14 residues. Germline V gene data show CDR1 as MNHNY and CDR2 as SVGAGI (reference sequence). CDR3 sequence: CASTPPGSNSPLHF. CDR3 coding DNA: TGTGCCAGCACCCCCCCCGGATCTAATTCACCCCTCCACTTT.

The rearrangement links TRBV29-1 to TRBJ1-1; TRBD1 aligns across 8 bases. After removal of 5 bases from V and 4 bases from J, the junction contained 3 bases not matched to a gene. The CDR3 has 12 amino acids. CDR1 SQVTM and CDR2 ANQGSEA come from the germline V gene. The CDR3 region is CSVRTGGTEAFF. The CDR3 coding sequence is TGCAGCGTTCGTACAGGGGGCACTGAAGCTTTCTTT.

Only one count was recorded for this clone. V is TRBV4-2 and J is TRBJ1-3; TRBD1 matches at 8 bases. Germline assignment: CDR1 LGHNA and CDR2 YNFKEQ. V shed 0 bases, J shed 2 bases, and the junction held 6 bases outside the gene matches. The CDR3 spans 17 residues. DNA for the CDR3: TGTGCCAGCAGCCAAGATCAGCGACAGGGGACTGGAAACACCATATATTTT. Its protein product is CASSQDQRQGTGNTIYF.